What follows are 27 T cell receptor beta chains derived from one specimen sequenced in a study of T cell clonality in common variable immunodeficiency. The table came from immunoSEQ multiplex PCR; TCRdb's copy has only in-frame clones and leaves some out. The counts give about 32,000 clones, none of them seen only once; about 5% is held by the top ten. Study-wide results and limits: Common variable immunodeficiency TCR beta sequences reportedly had fewer deletions and N-nucleotide insertions.

The antigens these receptors bind are not known. The specimen was peripheral blood mononuclear cells. The receptor source for this set is a human donor with common variable immunodeficiency.

In its sample, this clone was seen a few times. Read sequence stops 3 residues before the CDR3 end, and the germline J gene provides the missing end. The chain links TRBV19 to TRBJ1-4; the D gene is possibly TRBD1 (5 bases). The CDR3 consists of 14 residues. V lost 7 bases and J lost 4, with 13 bases in between. The germline V gene encodes CDR1 LNHDA and CDR2 SQIVND (reference sequence). Incomplete CDR3 DNA: TGTGCCAGTACCACGGGACTGATTAATGAAAAA. This gives the protein CASTTGLINEK. The CDR3 in full is CASTTGLINEKLFF.

In the case of this clone: With the read ending 3 residues before the CDR3 end, the germline J gene is used to fill in that end. The V gene is TRBV19, the J gene TRBJ2-1; no clear D gene. The CDR3 spans 14 residues. Trimming took 7 bases from V and 6 from J, leaving 16 bases between them. CDR1 is LNHDA and CDR2 is SQIVND in the germline V gene (reference sequence). The sequenced part of the CDR3 DNA is TGTGCCAGTACCCGAGCCGGCAGGTTCAATGAG. It yields the protein CASTRAGRFNE. The entire CDR3 protein reads CASTRAGRFNEQFF.

A remark on this clone: The DNA ends 3 residues before the CDR3 does, and the rest of the CDR3 is filled in from the germline J gene. The chain links TRBV11-3 to TRBJ1-4, with D perhaps matching TRBD1 (6 bases). CDR3 size: 13 residues. V lost 8 bases and J 8 bases, leaving 15 bases between the germline ends. The germline gives CDR1 SGHNT, CDR2 YENEEA. Incomplete CDR3 DNA: TGTGCCAGCCAGGACAGACTTCGGGAAAAA. The encoded protein is CASQDRLREK. The full CDR3 is CASQDRLREKLFF.

This clone was detected only a few times. The read is 3 residues too short to cover the CDR3 end, so that end is filled in from the germline J gene. The J gene is TRBJ1-2, the V gene TRBV6-1; tentatively, D is TRBD1 (6 bases). The CDR3 totals 14 residues. Deletions cut 1 base from V and 4 bases from J, with 10 bases between. The germline CDR1 and CDR2 sequences are MNHNS and SASEGT. CDR3 residues: CASSEGWDTYGYTF. CDR3 bases read: TGTGCCAGCAGTGAAGGGTGGGACACCTATGGC.

This clone ranks as medium-sized. The missing CDR3 end, 3 residues past where the read stops, is filled in from the germline J gene. This rearrangement joins TRBV7-6 to TRBJ2-7; 9 bases line up with TRBD2. The V segment lost 3 bases and the J segment 4 bases; nucleotides outside the gene matches: 7. Germline V lookup: CDR1 SGHVS, CDR2 FNYEAQ. The CDR3 contains 15 residues. The DNA read from the CDR3 is TGTGCCAGCAGCTTCGGAAGCGGGGGGACATACGAG. Translation gives CASSFGSGGTYE. The complete CDR3 protein is CASSFGSGGTYEQYF. Filled out from reference TRBV7-6 and TRBJ2-7, the complete variable domain reads GAGVSQSPRYKVTKRGQDVALRCDPISGHVSLYWYRQALGQGPEFLTYFNYEAQQDKSGLPNDRFSAERPEGSISTLTIQRTEQRDSAMYRCASSFGSGGTYEQYFGPGTRLTVT.

Of note for this clone: The sequence runs out 3 residues before the end of the CDR3; the remainder is reconstructed from the germline J gene. The rearrangement joins TRBV2 to TRBJ2-5, with 7 bases identical to TRBD2. Germline V gives CDR1 SNHLY, CDR2 FYNNEI. The length of the CDR3 is 12 residues. J gave up 5 bases and V 10 bases, and 7 bases lay outside the gene matches. This chain's CDR3 is CATRLAVETQYF. Partial CDR3 DNA: TGTGCCACCCGGCTAGCGGTGGAGACC.

This clone has more than one count but fewer than ten. Read coverage stops 3 residues before the CDR3 terminus; the germline J gene supplies the remainder. The V and J genes are TRBV6-2 or TRBV6-3 and TRBJ1-2, with TRBD1 as a possible D gene (6 bases). CDR1 and CDR2 (germline): MNHEY, SVGEGT. This CDR3 has 13 amino acids. Trimming took off 6 bases at V and 4 bases at J, with 12 bases between the two ends. CDR3: CASRKQGSYGYTF. Incomplete CDR3 DNA: TGTGCCAGCAGAAAACAGGGTAGCTATGGC.

On this clone: Sequencing ends 3 residues short of the CDR3 end; the germline J gene provides the rest. The rearrangement links TRBV6-1 to TRBJ2-5; TRBD2 matches 12 bases. After removal of 2 bases from V and 4 bases from J, the junction contained 2 bases not matched to a gene. The germline V gene has CDR1 MNHNS and CDR2 SASEGT. This CDR3 is built from 15 residues. The part of the CDR3 DNA that was read is TGTGCCAGCAGTGAACTAGCGGGGGGGCCAGAGACC. Translated: CASSELAGGPET. The whole CDR3 reads CASSELAGGPETQYF.

On this clone itself: The read falls 3 residues short of the CDR3 end, and the missing part is taken from the germline J gene. The chain joins TRBV30 to TRBJ1-1, with D tentatively TRBD1 (5 bases). CDR3 length equals 14 residues. Germline V CDR1 and CDR2: GTSNPN, SVGIG (reference sequence). Deletions cut 5 bases from V and 6 bases from J, with 19 bases between. CDR3 DNA (partial): TGTGCCTGGGTCGCGTGGGCGGGGGACGCTGAA. Its translation is CAWVAWAGDAE. The whole CDR3 sequence reads CAWVAWAGDAEAFF.

Concerning this clone itself: The read is 3 residues too short to cover the CDR3 end, so that end is filled in from the germline J gene. The chain links TRBV6-2 or TRBV6-3 to TRBJ1-2, with a tentative D call TRBD1 (6 bases). CDR1 MNHEY and CDR2 SVGEGT come from the germline V gene. CDR3 length: 17 amino acids. Trimming removed 0 bases at V and 4 bases at J, with 18 bases between. Partial CDR3 DNA: TGTGCCAGCAGTTACTCGATTGAACAGGGCTTCTCCTATGGC. This codes for CASSYSIEQGFSYG. The full CDR3 protein reads CASSYSIEQGFSYGYTF.

Notes on this clone: Read sequence stops 3 residues before the CDR3 end, and the germline J gene provides the missing end. The V and J genes are TRBV7-9 and TRBJ1-6; no reliable D call. Per the germline V gene, CDR1 is SEHNR and CDR2 is FQNEAQ (reference sequence). V was trimmed by 4 bases and J by 5 bases, leaving 6 bases between them. The CDR3 is made up of 13 amino acids. The chain's CDR3 is CASSSDNNSPLHF. The CDR3 DNA, read in part, is TGTGCCAGCAGCTCTGACAATAATTCACCC.

This clone was seen a few times. The read terminates 3 residues ahead of where the CDR3 ends, so the germline J gene completes it. The chain combines TRBV5-1 with TRBJ1-2; D remains unclear. Looked up from germline, CDR1 is SGHRS and CDR2 is YFSETQ. Trimming removed 0 bases from V and 6 bases from J, with 12 bases in between. There are 14 residues in the CDR3. This CDR3 reads CASSLGSWLDGYTF. The CDR3 DNA, read in part, is TGCGCCAGCAGCTTGGGATCTTGGCTTGATGGC.

This clone appeared many times. From the germline J gene comes the end of the CDR3, since the read stops 3 residues before it. V usage is TRBV7-3 and J usage is TRBJ2-5; 11 bases are a match to TRBD1. CDR1 SGHTA and CDR2 FQGTGA come from the germline V gene. There are 17 residues in the CDR3. Trimming cost V 8 bases and J 5 bases; bases outside gene matches: 16. The CDR3 region is CASATGDGTGGWETQYF. Incomplete CDR3 DNA: TGTGCCAGCGCTACCGGAGACGGGACAGGGGGTTGGGAGACC.

This clone has ten or more counts. The CDR3 end lies 3 residues beyond the end of the read and is filled in from the germline J gene. This chain joins TRBV29-1 and TRBJ1-1; the match to TRBD1 covers 7 bases. CDR1 and CDR2 from the germline V gene are SQVTM and ANQGSEA. There are 13 residues in the CDR3. Germline trimming cut 6 bases from V and 4 bases from J; bases unmatched to any gene: 8. Partial CDR3 DNA: TGCAGCGTGGTACGAGGGGGCACCACTGAA. Protein product: CSVVRGGTTE. The whole CDR3 protein reads CSVVRGGTTEAFF.

This clone was detected only a few times. The CDR3 end falls 3 residues outside the read, so it is completed with the germline J gene. The J gene is TRBJ1-2, the V gene TRBV19, with 7 bases aligning to TRBD1. CDR3 size: 16 residues. V gave up 8 bases and J gave up 6 bases; unmatched junction bases: 18. Germline V gene sequence: CDR1 LNHDA, CDR2 SQIVND (reference sequence). CDR3 DNA, as far as it was read: TGTGCCAGTCGCAAACTGACCCCAAGACAGGGACATGGC. Protein sequence: CASRKLTPRQGHG. The whole CDR3 reads CASRKLTPRQGHGYTF.

In its sample, this clone was seen a few times. The CDR3 end is not reached by the read, which stops 3 residues before it; the germline J gene fills it in. The chain is built from TRBV7-7 and TRBJ1-2; 8 bases fit TRBD1. CDR3 length equals 14 residues. Germline CDR1 SSHAT, CDR2 FNYEAQ (reference sequence). Trimming took 1 base from V and 4 from J; bases not matched to a gene: 2. CDR3: CASSLEGQAYGYTF. The sequenced CDR3 bases are TGTGCCAGCAGCTTAGAGGGACAGGCCTATGGC.

With respect to this clone: Read coverage stops 3 residues before the CDR3 terminus; the germline J gene supplies the remainder. The chain uses TRBV6-1 and TRBJ2-7; D is possibly TRBD1 (5 bases). The CDR3 is 14 residues long. The germline V and J ends were trimmed by 1 base and 2 bases, with 9 bases remaining between them. In germline, CDR1 is MNHNS, CDR2 SASEGT. The CDR3 bases that were read are TGTGCCAGCAGTGAAGGTCCAGGGACCTACGAG. Amino acids: CASSEGPGTYE. The full CDR3 protein reads CASSEGPGTYEQYF.

This clone was detected ten times or more. The CDR3 extends 3 residues past the end of the read, so its final part is completed from the germline J gene. The V call is TRBV7-2, the J call TRBJ2-5; 7 bases are a match to TRBD2. There are 14 residues in the CDR3. V trimming: 1 base; J trimming: 4 bases; junction bases outside the gene matches: 3. Germline CDR1 SGHTA, CDR2 FQGNSA. The CDR3 DNA, read in part, is TGTGCCAGCAGCTTAGACAGCGGGGTAGAGACC. Translated: CASSLDSGVET. The full-length CDR3 reads as CASSLDSGVETQYF.

With respect to this clone: Read coverage stops 3 residues before the CDR3 terminus; the germline J gene supplies the remainder. J is TRBJ1-5 and V is TRBV7-9; 8 bases agree with TRBD1. Per the germline V gene, CDR1 is SEHNR and CDR2 is FQNEAQ (reference sequence). The junction had 4 bases not matched to a gene; V was cut back by 1 base and J by 5 bases. The length of the CDR3 is 15 residues. The chain's CDR3 is CASSLGQGAHQPQHF. The sequenced part of the CDR3 DNA is TGTGCCAGCAGCTTAGGGCAGGGGGCTCATCAGCCC.

This clone was detected only a few times. The CDR3 extends 3 residues past the end of the read, so its final part is completed from the germline J gene. The chain couples TRBV2 to TRBJ1-2, with 7 bases that match TRBD1. Unmatched junction bases numbered 10, after V lost 7 bases and J lost 5 bases. This CDR3 region has 14 residues. Per the germline V gene, CDR1 is SNHLY and CDR2 is FYNNEI. The sequenced part of the CDR3 DNA is TGTGCCAGCATTCCGGACAGGACCTCTTATGGC. Encoded protein: CASIPDRTSYG. The whole CDR3 protein is CASIPDRTSYGYTF.

Comment on this clone: The CDR3 extends 3 residues past the end of the read, so its final part is completed from the germline J gene. The V and J genes are TRBV20-1 and TRBJ2-3; 9 bases match TRBD2. The V gene end was trimmed by 5 bases and the J gene end by 1 base; junction bases not matched to a gene: 7. Germline V lookup: CDR1 DFQATT, CDR2 SNEGSKA (reference sequence). The CDR3 has 15 amino acids. The CDR3 sequence: CSAGSSGAGTDTQYF. The CDR3 DNA, read in part, is TGCAGTGCTGGATCTAGCGGGGCCGGCACAGATACG.

With respect to this clone: The DNA ends 3 residues before the CDR3 does, and the rest of the CDR3 is filled in from the germline J gene. This rearrangement joins TRBV19 to TRBJ2-1; D gene ambiguous. The CDR3 totals 13 residues. CDR1 LNHDA and CDR2 SQIVND come from the germline V gene (reference sequence). V was cut by 3 bases and J by 7 bases, with 10 bases left in between. The part of the CDR3 DNA that was read is TGTGCCAGTAGTATCGTACTTGGTAATGAG. Protein sequence: CASSIVLGNE. The whole CDR3 reads CASSIVLGNEQFF.

This clone appeared a few times. The sequenced fragment ends 3 residues before the CDR3 boundary, so the rest is inferred from the germline J gene. The rearrangement joins TRBV30 to TRBJ2-1, with D possibly being TRBD2 (5 bases). This CDR3 is built from 12 residues. V lost 2 bases, J lost 7 bases, and 9 bases lay in between. Germline CDR1 is GTSNPN and CDR2 is SVGIG (reference sequence). CDR3 in amino acids: CAWSSTGNEQFF. The covered CDR3 bases are TGTGCCTGGAGTTCGACGGGGAATGAG. Using reference TRBV30 and TRBJ2-1 for the parts outside the CDR3, the full variable domain is SQTIHQWPATLVQPVGSPLSLECTVEGTSNPNLYWYRQAAGRGLQLLFYSVGIGQISSEVPQNLSASRPQDRQFILSSKKLLLSDSGFYLCAWSSTGNEQFFGPGTRLTVL.

This clone was counted only a few times. The CDR3 end is not reached by the read, which stops 3 residues before it; the germline J gene fills it in. The gene calls are TRBV7-8 and TRBJ2-5; 8 positions agree with TRBD2. V lost 5 bases, J lost 5 bases, and 10 bases stayed unmatched. Looked up from germline, CDR1 is SGHVS and CDR2 is FQNEAQ. This CDR3 contains 15 residues. The covered CDR3 bases are TGTGCCAGCAGCCCTCTCGGGGGGGCGGGGGAGACC. The encoded protein is CASSPLGGAGET. The full CDR3 is CASSPLGGAGETQYF.

In its sample, this clone was seen a few times. The read ends 3 residues shy of where the CDR3 ends; the end is completed using the germline J gene. V gene TRBV23-1 combines with J gene TRBJ1-5, with 10 positions matching TRBD1. TRBV23-1 is treated as an ORF (open reading frame) with a function not yet certain. Trimming took 9 bases from V and 3 from J; bases not matched to a gene: 5. The CDR3 totals 14 residues. The chain's CDR3 is CAREGQGYNQPQHF. The CDR3 bases that were read are TGCGCCAGAGAGGGACAGGGGTACAATCAGCCC.

This clone showed up many times. The read comes to an end 3 residues before the CDR3 does, leaving the germline J gene to fill in the end. J is TRBJ2-3 and V is TRBV5-1; unclear D gene. Trimming took off 4 bases at V and 2 bases at J, with 5 bases between the two ends. This CDR3 has 12 amino acids. CDR1 SGHRS and CDR2 YFSETQ come from the germline V gene. The part of the CDR3 DNA that was read is TGCGCCAGCAGCAGCCCCACAGATACG. Protein product: CASSSPTDT. The whole CDR3 sequence reads CASSSPTDTQYF. The full variable domain, in which reference TRBV5-1 and TRBJ2-3 provide the parts outside the CDR3, is KAGVTQTPRYLIKTRGQQVTLSCSPISGHRSVSWYQQTPGQGLQFLFEYFSETQRNKGNFPGRFSGRQFSNSRSEMNVSTLELGDSALYLCASSSPTDTQYFGPGTRLTVL.

There are many counts of this clone. The read terminates 3 residues before the CDR3 end, so the remaining end is supplied by the germline J gene. This rearrangement joins TRBV30 to TRBJ1-1; 9 bases are a match to TRBD1. Germline CDR1 GTSNPN, CDR2 SVGIG (reference sequence). V was clipped by 1 base and J by 0 bases; unmatched bases: 3. The CDR3 spans 15 residues. The CDR3 sequence is CAWSDRDRVNTEAFF. Partial CDR3 DNA: TGTGCCTGGAGTGACCGGGACAGGGTGAACACTGAA.